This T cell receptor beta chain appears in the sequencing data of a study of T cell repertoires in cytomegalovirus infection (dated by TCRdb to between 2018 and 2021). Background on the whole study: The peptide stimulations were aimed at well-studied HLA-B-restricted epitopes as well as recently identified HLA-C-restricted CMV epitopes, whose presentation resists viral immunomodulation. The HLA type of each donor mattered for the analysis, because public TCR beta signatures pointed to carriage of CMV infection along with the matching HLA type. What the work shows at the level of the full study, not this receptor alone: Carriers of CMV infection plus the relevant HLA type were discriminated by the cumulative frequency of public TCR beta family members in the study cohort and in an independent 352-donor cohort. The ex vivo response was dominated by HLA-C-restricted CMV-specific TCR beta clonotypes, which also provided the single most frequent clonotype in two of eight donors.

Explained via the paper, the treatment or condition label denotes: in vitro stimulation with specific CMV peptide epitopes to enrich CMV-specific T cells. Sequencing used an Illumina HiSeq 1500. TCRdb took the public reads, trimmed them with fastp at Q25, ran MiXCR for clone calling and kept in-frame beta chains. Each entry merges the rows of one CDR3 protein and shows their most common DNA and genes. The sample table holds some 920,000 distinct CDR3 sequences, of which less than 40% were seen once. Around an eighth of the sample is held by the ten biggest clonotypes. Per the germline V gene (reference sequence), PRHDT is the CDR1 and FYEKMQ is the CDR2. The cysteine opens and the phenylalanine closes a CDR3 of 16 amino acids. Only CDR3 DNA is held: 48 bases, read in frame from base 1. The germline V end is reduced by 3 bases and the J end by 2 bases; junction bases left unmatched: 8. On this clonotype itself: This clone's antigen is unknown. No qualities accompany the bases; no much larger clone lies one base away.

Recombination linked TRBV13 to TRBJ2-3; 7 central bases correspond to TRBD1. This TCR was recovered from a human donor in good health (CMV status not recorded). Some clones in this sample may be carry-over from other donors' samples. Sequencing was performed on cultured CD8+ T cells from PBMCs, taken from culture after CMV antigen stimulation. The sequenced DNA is TGTGCCAGCAGCTTCACTCCGGGACAGATCACAGATACGCAGTATTTT. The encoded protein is CASSFTPGQITDTQYF.